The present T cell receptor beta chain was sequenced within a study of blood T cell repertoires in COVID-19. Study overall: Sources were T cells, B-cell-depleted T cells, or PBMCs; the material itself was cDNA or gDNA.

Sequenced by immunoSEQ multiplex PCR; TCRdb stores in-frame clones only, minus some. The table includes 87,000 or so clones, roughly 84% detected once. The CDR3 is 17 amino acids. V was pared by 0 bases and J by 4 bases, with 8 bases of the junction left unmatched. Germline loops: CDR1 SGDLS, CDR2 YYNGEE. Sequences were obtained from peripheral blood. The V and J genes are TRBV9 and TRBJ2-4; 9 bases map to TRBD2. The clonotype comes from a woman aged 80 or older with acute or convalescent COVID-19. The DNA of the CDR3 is TGTGCCAGCAGCGTAGAAGCCGCTAGCGGGAATAAAAACATTCAGTACTTC. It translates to CASSVEAASGNKNIQYF.